These T cell receptor beta chains were read from a single sample in a study of blood T cell repertoires in COVID-19. Some clones are missing from TCRdb's copy, which holds only in-frame ones; the method was immunoSEQ multiplex PCR. The sample yields 250,000 to 350,000 clones, 90% seen once. The sample taken for sequencing was PBMCs or T cells enriched from blood (not recorded which). These receptors originate from a man aged 55 to 70 who had recovered from COVID-19. Both conserved end residues are part of each CDR3. The D gene is left open where the match is weak. Size is omitted from some rows. Given values are once, few, many or a class for expanded clones.

size: -; D: -; length: 12; J: TRBJ2-7; V: TRBV11-3; DNA: TGTGCCAGCGGGGGACTGAGCTACGAGCAGTACTTC; CDR3: CASGGLSYEQYF
size: -; D: TRBD2; length: 15; J: TRBJ2-7; V: TRBV5-1; DNA: TGCGCCAGCAGCTTGGGGACTAGCGGGGCTTACGAGCAGTACTTC; CDR3: CASSLGTSGAYEQYF
size: -; D: -; length: 15; J: TRBJ2-7; V: TRBV5-1; DNA: TGCGCCAGCTCGGGTAGCGCTTCTAGCTCCTACGAGCAGTACTTC; CDR3: CASSGSASSSYEQYF
size: -; D: -; length: 16; J: TRBJ2-7; V: TRBV28; DNA: TGTGCCAGCAGTTCAACCGGAGCCGGGACAACCTACGAGCAGTACTTC; CDR3: CASSSTGAGTTYEQYF
size: -; D: TRBD1; length: 12; J: TRBJ2-1; V: TRBV7-9; DNA: TGTGCCAGCAGCCCAGAGGGGACAGTCCAGTTCTTC; CDR3: CASSPEGTVQFF
size: -; D: TRBD1; length: 17; J: TRBJ1-3; V: TRBV7-2; DNA: TGTGCCAGCAGCTTAGCACGGACAGGGCCTTCCGGAAACACCATATATTTT; CDR3: CASSLARTGPSGNTIYF
size: -; D: TRBD1; length: 18; J: TRBJ2-6; V: TRBV5-5; DNA: TGTGCCAGCAGCTTAATCACAGGGGGTTTGGCTGGGGCCAACGTCCTGACTTTC; CDR3: CASSLITGGLAGANVLTF
size: -; D: TRBD1; length: 15; J: TRBJ1-1; V: TRBV19; DNA: TGTGCCAGTAGTAGCAGACAGGGGGCGTTGACTGAAGCTTTCTTT; CDR3: CASSSRQGALTEAFF
size: -; D: -; length: 13; J: TRBJ1-2; V: TRBV18; DNA: TGTGCCAGCTCACCCACAGGTTCTAAAGGCTACACCTTC; CDR3: CASSPTGSKGYTF
size: once; D: -; length: 11; J: TRBJ1-4; V: TRBV27; DNA: TGTGCCACCGCAGGAAGGGAAAAACTGTTTTTT; CDR3: CATAGREKLFF
size: -; D: -; length: 15; J: TRBJ2-7; V: TRBV6-5; DNA: TGTGCCAGCAGTTACATGGGCAGTGGATCCTACGAGCAGTACTTC; CDR3: CASSYMGSGSYEQYF
size: -; D: TRBD1; length: 15; J: TRBJ2-2; V: TRBV7-6; DNA: TGTGCCAGCAGCGATCGGGACAGGGATGCCGGGGAGCTGTTTTTT; CDR3: CASSDRDRDAGELFF
size: -; D: -; length: 13; J: TRBJ2-1; V: TRBV7-9; DNA: TGTGCCAGCAGCTTAGGAGTGAGCAATGAGCAGTTCTTC; CDR3: CASSLGVSNEQFF
size: -; D: TRBD2; length: 17; J: TRBJ2-1; V: TRBV5-4; DNA: TGTGCCAGCAGCCCGCAATCGGGACTAGCGGGATCCAATGAGCAGTTCTTC; CDR3: CASSPQSGLAGSNEQFF
size: -; D: TRBD1; length: 18; J: TRBJ1-1; V: TRBV4-2; DNA: TGTGCCAGCAGCCAACTACTGGGAATCCGGGACAGGAGGGATGAAGCTTTCTTT; CDR3: CASSQLLGIRDRRDEAFF
size: -; D: -; length: 13; J: TRBJ2-1; V: TRBV11-3; DNA: TGTGCCAGCAGCCCAAGCGGCCGGGTTGAGCAGTTCTTC; CDR3: CASSPSGRVEQFF
size: once; D: -; length: 16; J: TRBJ2-3; V: TRBV7-3; DNA: TGTGCCAGCAGCTTAAGACGCGCCGGGTCCACAGATACGCAGTATTTT; CDR3: CASSLRRAGSTDTQYF
size: -; D: TRBD1; length: 15; J: TRBJ2-1; V: TRBV7-2; DNA: TGTGCCAGCAGCCCCACCGGGACAGGGGTCAATGAGCAGTTCTTC; CDR3: CASSPTGTGVNEQFF
size: -; D: TRBD1; length: 16; J: TRBJ1-4; V: TRBV19; DNA: TGTGCCAGTAGTCCCTGGACAGGCCCAACTAATGAAAAACTGTTTTTT; CDR3: CASSPWTGPTNEKLFF
size: once; D: -; length: 11; J: TRBJ2-1; V: TRBV30; DNA: TGTGCCTGGAGTGGGGGCTATGAGCAGTTCTTC; CDR3: CAWSGGYEQFF
size: -; D: -; length: 15; J: TRBJ2-1; V: TRBV7-2; DNA: TGTGCCAGCAGCCCTGGGGGGCGCGGGCGGGGGGAGCAGTTCTTC; CDR3: CASSPGGRGRGEQFF